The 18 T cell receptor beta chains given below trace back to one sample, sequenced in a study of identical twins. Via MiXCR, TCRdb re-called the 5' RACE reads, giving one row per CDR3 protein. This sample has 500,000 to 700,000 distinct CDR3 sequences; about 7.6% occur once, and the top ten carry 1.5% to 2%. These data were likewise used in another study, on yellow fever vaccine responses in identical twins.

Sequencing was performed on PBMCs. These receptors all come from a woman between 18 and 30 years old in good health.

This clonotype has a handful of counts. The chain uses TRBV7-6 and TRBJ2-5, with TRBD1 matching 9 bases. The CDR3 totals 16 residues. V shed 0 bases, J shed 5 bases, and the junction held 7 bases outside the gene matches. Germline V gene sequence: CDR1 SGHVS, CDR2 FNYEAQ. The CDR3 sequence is CASSLARGTGWETQYF. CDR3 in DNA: TGTGCCAGCAGCTTAGCGCGCGGGACAGGGTGGGAGACCCAGTACTTC.

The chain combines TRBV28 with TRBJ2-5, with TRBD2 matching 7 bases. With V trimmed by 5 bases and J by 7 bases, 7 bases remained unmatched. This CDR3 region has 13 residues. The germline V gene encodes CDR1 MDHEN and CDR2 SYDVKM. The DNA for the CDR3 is TGTGCCAGCAGTCTAGACCAGCGGGGGACCCAGTACTTC. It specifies CASSLDQRGTQYF.

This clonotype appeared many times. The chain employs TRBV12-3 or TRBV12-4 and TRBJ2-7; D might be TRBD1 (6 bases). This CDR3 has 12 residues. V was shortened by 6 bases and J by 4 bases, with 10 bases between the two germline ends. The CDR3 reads CASSPTGYEQYF. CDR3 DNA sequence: TGTGCCAGCAGCCCGACAGGTTACGAGCAGTACTTC.

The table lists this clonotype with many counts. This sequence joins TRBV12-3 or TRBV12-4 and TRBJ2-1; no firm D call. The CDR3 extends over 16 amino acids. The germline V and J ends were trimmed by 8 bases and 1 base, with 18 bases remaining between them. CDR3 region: CASQPTVAASYNEQFF. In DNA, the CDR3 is TGTGCCAGCCAACCAACCGTTGCGGCTTCCTACAATGAGCAGTTCTTC.

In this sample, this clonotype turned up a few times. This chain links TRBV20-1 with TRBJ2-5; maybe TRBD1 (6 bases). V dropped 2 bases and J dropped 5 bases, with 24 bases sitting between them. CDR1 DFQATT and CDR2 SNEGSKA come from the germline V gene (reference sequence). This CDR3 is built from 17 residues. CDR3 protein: CSARKSGRRGSGETQYF. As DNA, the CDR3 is TGCAGTGCTAGAAAGTCTGGGCGCAGGGGCTCAGGGGAGACCCAGTACTTC.

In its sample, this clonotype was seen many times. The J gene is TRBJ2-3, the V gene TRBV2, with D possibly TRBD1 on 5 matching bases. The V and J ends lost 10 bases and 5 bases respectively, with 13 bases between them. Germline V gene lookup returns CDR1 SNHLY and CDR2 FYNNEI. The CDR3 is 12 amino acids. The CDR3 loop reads CATGQGLDTQYF. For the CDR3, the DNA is TGTGCCACCGGTCAGGGTCTAGATACGCAGTATTTT.

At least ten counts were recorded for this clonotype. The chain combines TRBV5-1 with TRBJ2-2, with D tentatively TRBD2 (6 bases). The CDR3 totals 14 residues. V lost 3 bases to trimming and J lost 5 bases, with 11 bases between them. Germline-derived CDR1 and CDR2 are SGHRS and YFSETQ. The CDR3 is CASSSSGETGELFF. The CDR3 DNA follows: TGCGCCAGCAGCTCATCGGGGGAGACCGGGGAGCTGTTTTTT.

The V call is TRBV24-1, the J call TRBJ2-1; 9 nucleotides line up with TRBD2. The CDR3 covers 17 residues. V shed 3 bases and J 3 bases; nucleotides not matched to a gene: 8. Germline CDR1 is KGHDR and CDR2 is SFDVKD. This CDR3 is CATSDRRLAVNYNEQFF. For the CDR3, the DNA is TGTGCCACCAGTGATCGTCGACTAGCGGTAAACTACAATGAGCAGTTCTTC.

The CDR3 coding sequence is TGTGCCAGCAAGAAGGGACAAAACTATAATTCACCCCTCCACTTT. Protein sequence: CASKKGQNYNSPLHF. The rearrangement links TRBV2 to TRBJ1-6; tentatively, D is TRBD1 (6 bases). This CDR3 has 15 residues. The germline V gene encodes CDR1 SNHLY and CDR2 FYNNEI. Trimming took off 7 bases at V and 3 bases at J, with 13 bases between the two ends.

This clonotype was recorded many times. The CDR3 DNA reads as TGCAGCGTTGAGGAGACAGGGGTCACTGAAGCTTTCTTT. Protein: CSVEETGVTEAFF. This chain links TRBV29-1 with TRBJ1-1, with 8 bases lining up with TRBD1. The germline V gene encodes CDR1 SQVTM and CDR2 ANQGSEA. The V gene end was trimmed by 3 bases and the J gene end by 4 bases; junction bases not matched to a gene: 4. The CDR3 consists of 13 residues.

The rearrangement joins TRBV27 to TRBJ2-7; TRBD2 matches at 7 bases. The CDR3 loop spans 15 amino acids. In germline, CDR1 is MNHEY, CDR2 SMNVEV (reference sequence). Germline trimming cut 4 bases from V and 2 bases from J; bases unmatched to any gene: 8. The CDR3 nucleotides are TGTGCCAGCAGTTACGAGCGGGACTTCCCCTACGAGCAGTACTTC. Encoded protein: CASSYERDFPYEQYF.

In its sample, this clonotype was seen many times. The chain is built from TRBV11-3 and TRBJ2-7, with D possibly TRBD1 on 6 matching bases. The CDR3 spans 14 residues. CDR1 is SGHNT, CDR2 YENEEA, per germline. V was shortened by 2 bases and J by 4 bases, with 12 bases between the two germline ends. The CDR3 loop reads CASSLQEQGYEQYF. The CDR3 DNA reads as TGTGCCAGCAGCTTACAGGAACAGGGTTACGAGCAGTACTTC.

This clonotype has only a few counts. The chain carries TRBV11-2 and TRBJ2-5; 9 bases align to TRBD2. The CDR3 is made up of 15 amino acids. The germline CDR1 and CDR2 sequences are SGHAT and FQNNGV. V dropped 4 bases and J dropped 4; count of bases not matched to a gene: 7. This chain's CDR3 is CASSSGLSGGETQYF. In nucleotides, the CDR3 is TGTGCCAGCAGCTCAGGTCTTAGCGGGGGAGAGACCCAGTACTTC.

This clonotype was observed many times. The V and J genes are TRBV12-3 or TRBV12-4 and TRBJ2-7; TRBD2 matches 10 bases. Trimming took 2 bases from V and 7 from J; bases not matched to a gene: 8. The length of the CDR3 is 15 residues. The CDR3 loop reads CASSLTAGGPSEQYF. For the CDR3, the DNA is TGTGCCAGCAGTTTAACAGCGGGAGGGCCCTCTGAGCAGTACTTC.

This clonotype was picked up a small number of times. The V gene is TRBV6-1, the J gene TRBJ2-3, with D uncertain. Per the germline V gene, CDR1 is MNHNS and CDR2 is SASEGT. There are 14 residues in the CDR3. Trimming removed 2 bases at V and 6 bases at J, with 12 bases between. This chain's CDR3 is CASSEWRTQDTQYF. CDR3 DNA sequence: TGTGCCAGCAGTGAATGGAGAACCCAGGATACGCAGTATTTT.

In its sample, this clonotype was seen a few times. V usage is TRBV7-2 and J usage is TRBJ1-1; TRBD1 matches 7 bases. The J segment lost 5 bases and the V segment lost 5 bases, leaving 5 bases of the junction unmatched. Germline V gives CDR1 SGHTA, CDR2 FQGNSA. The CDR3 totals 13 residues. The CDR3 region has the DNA TGTGCCAGCAGCACAGGGGCCCGGACTGAAGCTTTCTTT. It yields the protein CASSTGARTEAFF.

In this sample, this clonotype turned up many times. The CDR3 reads CASRDRVDGNTIYF. In DNA, the CDR3 is TGTGCCAGTCGGGACAGGGTGGATGGAAACACCATATATTTT. The J gene is TRBJ1-3, the V gene TRBV2, with 9 bases matching TRBD1. Germline V gene lookup returns CDR1 SNHLY and CDR2 FYNNEI. CDR3 size: 14 residues. The V gene end was trimmed by 9 bases and the J gene end by 3 bases; junction bases not matched to a gene: 6.

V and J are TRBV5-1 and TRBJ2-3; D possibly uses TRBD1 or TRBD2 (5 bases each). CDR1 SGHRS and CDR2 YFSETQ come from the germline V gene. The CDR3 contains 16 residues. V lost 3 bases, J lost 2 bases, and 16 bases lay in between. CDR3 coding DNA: TGCGCCAGCAGCTCAGGAGGTGGGGGTACCACAGATACGCAGTATTTT. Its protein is CASSSGGGGTTDTQYF.